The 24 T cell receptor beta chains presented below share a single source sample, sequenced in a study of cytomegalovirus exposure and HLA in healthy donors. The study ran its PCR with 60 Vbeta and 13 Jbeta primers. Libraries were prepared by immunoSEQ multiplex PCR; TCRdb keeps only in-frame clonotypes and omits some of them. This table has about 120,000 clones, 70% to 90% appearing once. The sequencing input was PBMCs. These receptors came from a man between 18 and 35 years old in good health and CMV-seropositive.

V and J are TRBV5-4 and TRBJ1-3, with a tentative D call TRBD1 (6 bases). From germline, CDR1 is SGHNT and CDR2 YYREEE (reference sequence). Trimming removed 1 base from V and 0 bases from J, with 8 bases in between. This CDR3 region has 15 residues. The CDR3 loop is CASSLRGGSGNTIYF. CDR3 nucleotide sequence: TGTGCCAGCAGCTTGAGAGGGGGCTCTGGAAACACCATATATTTT.

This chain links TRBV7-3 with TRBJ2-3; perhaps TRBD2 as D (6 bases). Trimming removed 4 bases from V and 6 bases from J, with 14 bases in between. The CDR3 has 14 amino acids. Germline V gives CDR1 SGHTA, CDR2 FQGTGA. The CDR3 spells CASSSEASGDTQYF. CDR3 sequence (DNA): TGTGCCAGCAGCTCTGAGGCGAGCGGGGATACGCAGTATTTT.

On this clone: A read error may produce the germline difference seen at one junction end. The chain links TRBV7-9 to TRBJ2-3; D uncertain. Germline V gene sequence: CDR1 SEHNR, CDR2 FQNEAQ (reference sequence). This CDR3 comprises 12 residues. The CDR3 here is CSSSLYGDTQYF. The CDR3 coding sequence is TGTTCCAGCAGCTTATACGGAGATACGCAGTATTTT.

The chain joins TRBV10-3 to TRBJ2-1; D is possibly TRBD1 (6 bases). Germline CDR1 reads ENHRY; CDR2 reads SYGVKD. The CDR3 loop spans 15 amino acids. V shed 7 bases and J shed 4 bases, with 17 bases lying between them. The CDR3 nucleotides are TGTGCCATCACCAGCCGGGACACCTCTTACAATGAGCAGTTCTTC. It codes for CAITSRDTSYNEQFF.

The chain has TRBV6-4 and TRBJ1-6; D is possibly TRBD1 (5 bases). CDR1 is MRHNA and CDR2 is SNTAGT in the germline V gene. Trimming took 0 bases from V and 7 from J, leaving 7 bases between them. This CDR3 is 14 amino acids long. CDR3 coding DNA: TGTGCCAGCAGTGACTCGCAGGGAAATTCACCCCTCCACTTT. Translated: CASSDSQGNSPLHF.

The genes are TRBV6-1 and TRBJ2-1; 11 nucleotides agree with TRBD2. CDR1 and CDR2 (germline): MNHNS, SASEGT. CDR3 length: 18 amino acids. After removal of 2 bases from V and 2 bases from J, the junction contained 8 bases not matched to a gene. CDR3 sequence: CASSERVSGGATYNEQFF. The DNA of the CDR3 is TGTGCCAGCAGTGAAAGGGTTAGCGGGGGGGCCACCTACAATGAGCAGTTCTTC.

CDR3 in DNA: TGTGCCAGCAGCCAACTTTACCGGGACAGGGGGCTTCAAGAGACCCAGTACTTC. This encodes CASSQLYRDRGLQETQYF. This rearrangement joins TRBV4-2 to TRBJ2-5, with 12 bases identical to TRBD1. With V trimmed by 2 bases and J by 2 bases, 9 bases remained unmatched. Germline V lookup: CDR1 LGHNA, CDR2 YNFKEQ. The CDR3 has 18 amino acids.

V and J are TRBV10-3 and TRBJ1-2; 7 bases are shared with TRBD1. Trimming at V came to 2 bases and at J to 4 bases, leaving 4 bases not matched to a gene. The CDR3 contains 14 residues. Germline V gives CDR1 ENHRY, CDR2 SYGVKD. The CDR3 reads CAISEMTGSYGYTF. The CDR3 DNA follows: TGTGCCATCAGTGAGATGACAGGGAGCTATGGCTACACCTTC.

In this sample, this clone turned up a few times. Written as DNA, the CDR3 is TGTGCCAGCAGCTTGGGGACAGCTGGAAACACCATATATTTT. It translates to CASSLGTAGNTIYF. V and J are TRBV5-4 and TRBJ1-3, with TRBD1 as a possible D gene (6 bases). Deletions cut 0 bases from V and 2 bases from J, with 6 bases between. Germline V CDR1 and CDR2: SGHNT, YYREEE (reference sequence). This CDR3 has 14 residues.

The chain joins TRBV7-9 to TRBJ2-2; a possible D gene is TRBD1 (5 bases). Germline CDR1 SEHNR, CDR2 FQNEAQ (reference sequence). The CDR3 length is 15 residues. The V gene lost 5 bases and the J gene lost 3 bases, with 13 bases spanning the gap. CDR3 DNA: TGTGCCAGCAGCCCTGACAGCTCCTACACCGGGGAGCTGTTTTTT. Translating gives CASSPDSSYTGELFF.

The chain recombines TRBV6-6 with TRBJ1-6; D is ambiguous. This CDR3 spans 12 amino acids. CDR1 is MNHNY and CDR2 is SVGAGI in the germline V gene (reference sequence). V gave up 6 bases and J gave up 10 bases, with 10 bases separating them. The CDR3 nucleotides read TGTGCCAGCAGCACCTCGGGATCACCCCTCCACTTT. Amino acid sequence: CASSTSGSPLHF.

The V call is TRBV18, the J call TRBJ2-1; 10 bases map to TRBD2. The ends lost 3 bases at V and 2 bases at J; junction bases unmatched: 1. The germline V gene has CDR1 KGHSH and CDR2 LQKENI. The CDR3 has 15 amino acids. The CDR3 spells CASSPSGGTYNEQFF. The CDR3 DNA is TGTGCCAGCTCACCTAGCGGGGGGACCTACAATGAGCAGTTCTTC.

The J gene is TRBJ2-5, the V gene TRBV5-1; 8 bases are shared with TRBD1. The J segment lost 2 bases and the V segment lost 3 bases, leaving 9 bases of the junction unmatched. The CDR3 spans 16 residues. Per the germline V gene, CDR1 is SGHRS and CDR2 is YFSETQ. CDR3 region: CASSSSGQGSQETQYF. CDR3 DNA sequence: TGCGCCAGCAGCTCCAGCGGACAGGGATCGCAAGAGACCCAGTACTTC.

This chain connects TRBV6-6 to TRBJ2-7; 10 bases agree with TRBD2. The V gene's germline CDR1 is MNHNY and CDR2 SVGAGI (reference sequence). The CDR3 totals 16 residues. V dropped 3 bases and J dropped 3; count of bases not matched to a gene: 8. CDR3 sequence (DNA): TGTGCCAGCAGTTATCAACTAGCGGGGTTGGTCTACGAGCAGTACTTC. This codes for CASSYQLAGLVYEQYF.

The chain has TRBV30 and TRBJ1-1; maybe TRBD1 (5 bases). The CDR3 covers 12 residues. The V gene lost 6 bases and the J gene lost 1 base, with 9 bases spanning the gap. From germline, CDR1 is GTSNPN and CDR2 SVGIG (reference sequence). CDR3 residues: CACIGGNTEAFF. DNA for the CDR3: TGTGCCTGCATCGGGGGGAACACTGAAGCTTTCTTT.

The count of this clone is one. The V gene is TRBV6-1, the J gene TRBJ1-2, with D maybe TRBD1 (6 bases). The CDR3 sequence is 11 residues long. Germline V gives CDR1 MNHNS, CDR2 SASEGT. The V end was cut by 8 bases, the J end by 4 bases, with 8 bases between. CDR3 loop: CASSDSYGYTF. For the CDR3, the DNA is TGTGCCAGCTCGGACAGCTATGGCTACACCTTC.

This CDR3 reads CASSYRGVSTDTQYF. The CDR3 region has the DNA TGTGCCAGCAGTTACCGGGGGGTTAGCACAGATACGCAGTATTTT. V and J are TRBV6-5 and TRBJ2-3, with 7 bases aligning to TRBD2. The CDR3 covers 15 residues. Germline-derived CDR1 and CDR2 are MNHEY and SVGAGI. Trimming cost V 2 bases and J 0 bases; bases outside gene matches: 2.

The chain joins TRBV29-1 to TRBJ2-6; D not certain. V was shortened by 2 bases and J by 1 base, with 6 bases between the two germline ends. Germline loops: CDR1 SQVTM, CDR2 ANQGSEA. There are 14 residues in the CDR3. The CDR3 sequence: CSVERVSGANVLTF. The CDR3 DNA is TGCAGCGTTGAACGCGTTTCTGGGGCCAACGTCCTGACTTTC.

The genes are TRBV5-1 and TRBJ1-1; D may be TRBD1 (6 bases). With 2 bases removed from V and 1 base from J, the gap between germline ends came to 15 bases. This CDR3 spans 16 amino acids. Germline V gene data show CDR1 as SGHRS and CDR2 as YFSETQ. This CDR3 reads CASSFNPQTGNTEAFF. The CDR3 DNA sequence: TGCGCCAGCAGCTTTAACCCCCAGACAGGGAACACTGAAGCTTTCTTT.

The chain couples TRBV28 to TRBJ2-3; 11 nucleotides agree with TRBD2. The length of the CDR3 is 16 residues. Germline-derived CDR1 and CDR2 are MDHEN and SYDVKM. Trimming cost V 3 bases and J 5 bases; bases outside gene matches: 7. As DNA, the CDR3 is TGTGCCAGCAGTTTCGTAGCGGGGGGGTTCCAAGATACGCAGTATTTT. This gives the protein CASSFVAGGFQDTQYF. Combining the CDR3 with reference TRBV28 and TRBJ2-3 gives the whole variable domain DVKVTQSSRYLVKRTGEKVFLECVQDMDHENMFWYRQDPGLGLRLIYFSYDVKMKEKGDIPEGYSVSREKKERFSLILESASTNQTSMYLCASSFVAGGFQDTQYFGPGTRLTVL.

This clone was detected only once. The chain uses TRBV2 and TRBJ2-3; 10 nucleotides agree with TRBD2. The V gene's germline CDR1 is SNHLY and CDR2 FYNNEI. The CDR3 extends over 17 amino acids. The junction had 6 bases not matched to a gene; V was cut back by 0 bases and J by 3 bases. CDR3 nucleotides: TGTGCCAGCAGTGAAGCCCCGCTAGCGGGGGTTACAGATACGCAGTATTTT. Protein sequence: CASSEAPLAGVTDTQYF.

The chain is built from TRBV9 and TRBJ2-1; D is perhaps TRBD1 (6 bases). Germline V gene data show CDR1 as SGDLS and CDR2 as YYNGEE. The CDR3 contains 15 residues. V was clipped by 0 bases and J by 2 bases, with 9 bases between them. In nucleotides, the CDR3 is TGTGCCAGCAGCGTAGTTGGGGGCACCTACAATGAGCAGTTCTTC. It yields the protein CASSVVGGTYNEQFF. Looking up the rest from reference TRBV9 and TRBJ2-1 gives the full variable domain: DSGVTQTPKHLITATGQRVTLRCSPRSGDLSVYWYQQSLDQGLQFLIQYYNGEERAKGNILERFSAQQFPDLHSELNLSSLELGDSALYFCASSVVGGTYNEQFFGPGTRLTVL.

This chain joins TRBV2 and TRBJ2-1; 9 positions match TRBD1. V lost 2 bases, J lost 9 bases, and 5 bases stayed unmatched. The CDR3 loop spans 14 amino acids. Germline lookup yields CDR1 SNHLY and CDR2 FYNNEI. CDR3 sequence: CASSERTGVTEQFF. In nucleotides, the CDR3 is TGTGCCAGCAGTGAACGGACAGGGGTAACTGAGCAGTTCTTC.

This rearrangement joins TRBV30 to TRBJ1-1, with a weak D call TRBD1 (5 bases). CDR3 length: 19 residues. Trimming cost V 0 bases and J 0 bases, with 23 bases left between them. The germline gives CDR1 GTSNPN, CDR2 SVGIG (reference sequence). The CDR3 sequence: CAWSVGIGHIKVLNTEAFF. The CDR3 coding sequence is TGTGCCTGGAGTGTAGGGATTGGACATATAAAGGTTTTGAACACTGAAGCTTTCTTT.